The 5 T cell receptor beta chains presented below share a single source sample, sequenced in a study of a mutant IDH1 vaccine in newly diagnosed glioma. Time point denoted: baseline, week 1 (first vaccination visit). Treatment reported: pre-vaccination baseline after standard-of-care therapy. This table comes from immunoSEQ multiplex PCR, and its TCRdb copy is limited to in-frame clones, with some not included. The data hold approximately 52,000 clones, with over 60% observed a single time. Sequenced here: PBMCs, sampled from a glioma patient treated with radiotherapy, temozolomide or both. The receptor set was obtained from a woman aged 40 to 55 with glioma.

The rearrangement uses TRBV7-8 and TRBJ1-2; D not resolved. CDR3 size: 14 residues. Per the germline V gene, CDR1 is SGHVS and CDR2 is FQNEAQ. In nucleotides, the CDR3 is TGTGCGAGCGGGGTGGGCAGGCTCAACTATGGCTACACCTTC. As protein: CASGVGRLNYGYTF.

This clone was observed a handful of times. The chain has TRBV2 and TRBJ2-1, with TRBD2 identical over 10 bases. The germline V gene has CDR1 SNHLY and CDR2 FYNNEI. The CDR3 is 18 residues long. V gave up 4 bases and J gave up 1 base; unmatched junction bases: 10. The CDR3 bases are TGTGCCAGCAGTGGAGAGGTCGAGCGGGGGGGTTCCTACAATGAGCAGTTCTTC. Amino acid sequence: CASSGEVERGGSYNEQFF.

J is TRBJ2-3 and V is TRBV29-1, with 8 bases aligning to TRBD2. V shed 5 bases and J 0 bases; nucleotides not matched to a gene: 7. Germline assignment: CDR1 SQVTM and CDR2 ANQGSEA. The CDR3 sequence is 15 residues long. The CDR3 protein is CSVSGGRVSTDTQYF. The CDR3 DNA sequence: TGCAGCGTTTCGGGGGGGCGGGTGAGCACAGATACGCAGTATTTT.

The chain recombines TRBV7-2 with TRBJ2-5; D gene unclear. V lost 1 base and J 5 bases, leaving 11 bases between the germline ends. CDR3 length: 14 amino acids. The germline V gene encodes CDR1 SGHTA and CDR2 FQGNSA. As DNA, the CDR3 is TGTGCCAGCAGCTTAGGTTTTGTCAGTGAGACCCAGTACTTC. It yields the protein CASSLGFVSETQYF.

The gene calls are TRBV4-3 and TRBJ2-3; D gene uncertain. This CDR3 has 16 amino acids. CDR1 and CDR2 from the germline V gene are LGHNA and YSLEER. Trimming took off 0 bases at V and 3 bases at J, with 13 bases between the two ends. The CDR3 coding sequence is TGCGCCAGCAGCCAAGATGTAAACTTTGGAACAGATACGCAGTATTTT. As protein: CASSQDVNFGTDTQYF.